The rows below give T cell receptor beta chains drawn from one sample of a study of memory CD4+ T cells and cytomegalovirus serostatus. Assay used: immunoSEQ multiplex PCR; TCRdb lists only in-frame clones, some missing. The data show 50,000 to 70,000 clones, approximately 80% seen once. The sequenced sample consisted of memory CD4+ T cells from blood. Receptor source: an adult in good health and CMV-seronegative. Both conserved end residues are part of each CDR3. D genes are given only for firm matches. Size is stated for part of the rows, as once, few or many counts, or as a class when the clone is expanded.

clone_size	v_call	d_call	j_call	cdr3_nt	cdr3_aa
.	TRBV29-1	TRBD1	TRBJ1-2	TGCAGCGTTGCCCGGGACAGGAGCTACACCTTC	CSVARDRSYTF
.	TRBV10-3	.	TRBJ2-7	TGTGCCATCGCATCCCAGGGGGGAGTCGAGCAGTACTTC	CAIASQGGVEQYF
.	TRBV30	.	TRBJ2-6	TGTGCCTGGAATCCGTCTGGGGCCAACGTCCTGACTTTC	CAWNPSGANVLTF
.	TRBV2	.	TRBJ1-5	TGTGCCAGCAGTGTTCTAACAGACAATCAGCCCCAGCATTTT	CASSVLTDNQPQHF
.	TRBV7-9	.	TRBJ1-3	TGTGCCAGCAGCCCAACTCGGGGCTTCTCTGGAAACACCATATATTTT	CASSPTRGFSGNTIYF
few	TRBV7-8	.	TRBJ2-5	TGTGCCAGCAGCTCTTTTACGGGGAAGACCCAGTACTTC	CASSSFTGKTQYF
.	TRBV7-2	.	TRBJ2-4	TGTGCCAGCAGCTTGGGACAACTCCTAGCCAAAAACATTCAGTACTTC	CASSLGQLLAKNIQYF
.	TRBV28	.	TRBJ2-1	TGTGCCAGCAGTCCGTCCCTTAGGGCGAATGAGCAGTTCTTC	CASSPSLRANEQFF
.	TRBV10-1	TRBD1	TRBJ2-2	TGCGCCACTAGAGACAGGGCCACCGGGGAGCTGTTTTTT	CATRDRATGELFF
.	TRBV10-1	TRBD1	TRBJ1-1	TGCGCCAGCAGGGAACAGGGGAGGCGCGGCACTGAAGCTTTCTTT	CASREQGRRGTEAFF
.	TRBV9	.	TRBJ2-1	TGTGCCAGCAGGGGTTCTTTGACTTACAATGAGCAGTTCTTC	CASRGSLTYNEQFF
few	TRBV18	.	TRBJ2-2	TGTGCCAGCTCACCACAAGAAACCGGGGAGCTGTTTTTT	CASSPQETGELFF
.	TRBV27	TRBD1	TRBJ2-1	TGTGCCAGCAGTTTACATGGACAGGGGCATAATGAGCAGTTCTTC	CASSLHGQGHNEQFF
.	TRBV5-1	.	TRBJ2-3	TGCGCCAGCAGCTTTAAGGGGTCCAGCACAGATACGCAGTATTTT	CASSFKGSSTDTQYF
few	TRBV7-8	TRBD1	TRBJ2-5	TGTGCCAGCAACGTGAGGGGGCCGATGGGAGAGACCCAGTACTTC	CASNVRGPMGETQYF
.	TRBV6-1	.	TRBJ2-7	TGTGCCAGCAGTGAAGGGTCCAGGAACTCCTACGAGCAGTACTTC	CASSEGSRNSYEQYF
.	TRBV11-3	TRBD1	TRBJ2-7	TGTGCCAGCAGCTTCAGGACAGGGCCGTCCTACGAGCAGTACTTC	CASSFRTGPSYEQYF
.	TRBV19	TRBD1	TRBJ2-3	TGTGCCGACAGGGAAACAGATACGCAGTATTTT	CADRETDTQYF
.	TRBV6-1	TRBD1	TRBJ2-6	TGTGCCAGCATACGGGACAGGGCTGGGGCCAACGTCCTGACTTTC	CASIRDRAGANVLTF
.	TRBV7-8	TRBD1	TRBJ1-6	TGTGCCAGCAGCCTCTTAGCGCAGGGGGCGAGCATGGGGAATTCACCCCTCCACTTT	CASSLLAQGASMGNSPLHF
.	TRBV14	TRBD2	TRBJ2-1	TGTGCCAGCAGCCAAGATCTTGGGGCTAGCGGTATCTTTGGGGATGAGCAGTTCTTC	CASSQDLGASGIFGDEQFF
.	TRBV20-1	.	TRBJ2-3	TGCAGTGCGGCGGCAGATACGCAGTATTTT	CSAAADTQYF
.	TRBV20-1	.	TRBJ2-7	TGCAGTGCCCAGGTTCTCGACGAGCAGTACTTC	CSAQVLDEQYF
.	TRBV7-2	.	TRBJ2-5	TGTGCCAGCAGCCTGGATGAGTACCAAGAGACCCAGTACTTC	CASSLDEYQETQYF
.	TRBV6-1	.	TRBJ2-1	TGTGCCAGCAGTGAGTGGCAGGGGACCTACAATGAGCAGTTCTTC	CASSEWQGTYNEQFF
.	TRBV2	TRBD1	TRBJ1-2	TGTGCCAGCCGACAGGGCTATGGCTACACCTTC	CASRQGYGYTF
.	TRBV2	TRBD1	TRBJ2-2	TGTGCCAGCAGCCTGGGACAGGGGGCTAACACCGGGGAGCTGTTTTTT	CASSLGQGANTGELFF
few	TRBV6-1	TRBD1	TRBJ1-1	TGTGCCACCTCCGACAGGGGGAAGAACACTGAAGCTTTCTTT	CATSDRGKNTEAFF
.	TRBV4-1	.	TRBJ1-3	TGCGCCAGCAGCCAAGTGGGCCGGAGTGGATCCGGGCGGGGAACCATATATTTT	CASSQVGRSGSGRGTIYF
.	TRBV2	TRBD1	TRBJ2-3	TGTGCCAGCGACAGGGGGACCCGCGGAGATACGCAGTATTTT	CASDRGTRGDTQYF
.	TRBV28	TRBD1	TRBJ1-2	TGTGCCAGCAGTTTTGGGACAGAGTTTAACTATGGCTACACCTTC	CASSFGTEFNYGYTF
.	TRBV30	.	TRBJ1-6	TGTGCCTGGAGTGTACGATCACCCCTCCACTTT	CAWSVRSPLHF
.	TRBV6-5	.	TRBJ2-7	TGTGCCAGCAGTTACGGCGGGGACTGGTCCTACGAGCAGTACTTC	CASSYGGDWSYEQYF
.	TRBV27	.	TRBJ2-3	TGTGCCAGCAAATTGCCGGGGCCCACAGATACGCAGTATTTT	CASKLPGPTDTQYF
.	TRBV30	TRBD2	TRBJ2-2	TGTGCCTGGAGAGGGCTAGCGGGACCGAACACCGGGGAGCTGTTTTTT	CAWRGLAGPNTGELFF
.	TRBV11-2	.	TRBJ2-1	TGTGCCAGCAGCTCGGGACTCCTAGACAATGAGCAGTTCTTC	CASSSGLLDNEQFF
.	TRBV5-6	.	TRBJ2-5	TGTGCCAGCAGCTTGGCTCGGATCGGGGGGCAGTTGACCCAGTACTTC	CASSLARIGGQLTQYF
.	TRBV7-2	.	TRBJ2-1	TGTGCCAGCACCCCGGCGGGGCGCCAATACAATGAGCAGTTCTTC	CASTPAGRQYNEQFF
.	TRBV19	.	TRBJ1-2	TGTGCCAGTAGTGATAGGGGCAACATGGGCTACACCTTC	CASSDRGNMGYTF
.	TRBV10-3	TRBD1	TRBJ2-1	TGTGCCACTTCCGACAGGGTAAACAATGAGCAGTTCTTC	CATSDRVNNEQFF
.	TRBV28	TRBD2	TRBJ2-7	TGTGCCAGCAGTTTTTTCCAGCGGGAGAAGTACTTC	CASSFFQREKYF
.	TRBV19	.	TRBJ2-3	TGTGCCAGTAGCAACAGCGGCCGGGGGGATACGCAGTATTTT	CASSNSGRGDTQYF
.	TRBV6-1	.	TRBJ1-2	TGTGCCAGCAGTGAGGGATCAAACCGAATCTATGGCTACACCTTC	CASSEGSNRIYGYTF
.	TRBV30	.	TRBJ2-2	TGTGCCTTCCGCTTTCAGGGGCGCACCGGGGAGCTGTTTTTT	CAFRFQGRTGELFF
.	TRBV9	.	TRBJ2-5	TGTGCCAGCAGCTCCCGGACGGCAGAGACCCAGTACTTC	CASSSRTAETQYF
.	TRBV5-5	.	TRBJ1-4	TGTGCCAGCAGCTTGGGACAGCAAAATGAAAAACTGTTTTTT	CASSLGQQNEKLFF
once	TRBV18	TRBD1	TRBJ2-5	TGTGCCAGCACCGGGACAGGGGGCGATTTTCAAGAGACCCAGTACTTC	CASTGTGGDFQETQYF
.	TRBV7-9	.	TRBJ1-6	TGTGCCAGCAGCTCCATGACAGAGGGGTCACCCCTCCACTTT	CASSSMTEGSPLHF
.	TRBV18	.	TRBJ1-1	TGTGCCAGCTCACTAGGTGGCACGAACACTGAAGCTTTCTTT	CASSLGGTNTEAFF
.	TRBV28	TRBD2	TRBJ2-3	TGTGCCAGCAGTTTACCCGCTAGCGGGACCGCTACGCAGTATTTT	CASSLPASGTATQYF
.	TRBV5-1	.	TRBJ2-5	TGCGCCAGCAGCCCGGGGACAAATCAAGAGACCCAGTACTTC	CASSPGTNQETQYF
.	TRBV7-3	.	TRBJ2-1	TGTGCCAGCAGAAAAACCAGGTCGGTAGGCAATGAGCAGTTCTTC	CASRKTRSVGNEQFF
.	TRBV6-1	TRBD1	TRBJ1-2	TGTGCCAGCAGTAACCGGGACAGGGATGTCTACACCTTC	CASSNRDRDVYTF
.	TRBV6-5	.	TRBJ1-1	TGTGCCAGCAGCCCTGGAGGTGAAGCTTTCTTT	CASSPGGEAFF
.	TRBV18	.	TRBJ1-6	TGTGCCAGCTCACCATCCGGTCGGTCACCCCTCCACTTT	CASSPSGRSPLHF
few	TRBV6-5	.	TRBJ2-7	TGTGCCAGCAGTACGAGACAGCGAAGCTCCTACGAGCAGTACTTC	CASSTRQRSSYEQYF